The 18 T cell receptor beta chains given below trace back to one sample, sequenced in a study of blood T cell repertoires in COVID-19. Measured with immunoSEQ multiplex PCR; TCRdb has only the in-frame clones, and not every one. The sample holds 190,000 or so clones, around 87% seen once. The sample taken for sequencing was peripheral blood. All receptors come from a man in his forties with active or convalescent COVID-19.

In the case of this clone: In the same sample, other DNA sequences code for this CDR3. This chain joins TRBV6-5 and TRBJ1-1; D unclear. The CDR3 consists of 11 residues. Trimming removed 6 bases at V and 5 bases at J, with 7 bases between. Germline CDR1 is MNHEY and CDR2 is SVGAGI. In DNA form, the CDR3 reads TGTGCCAGCAGGAGGGATACTGAAGCTTTCTTT. Amino acid sequence: CASRRDTEAFF.

The gene calls are TRBV7-8 and TRBJ2-7; D might be TRBD1 (6 bases). V was clipped by 1 base and J by 4 bases, with 11 bases between them. CDR1 and CDR2 from the germline V gene are SGHVS and FQNEAQ. The CDR3 has 14 amino acids. The CDR3 loop reads CASSLDTRGYEQYF. As DNA, the CDR3 is TGTGCCAGCAGCTTAGATACCAGGGGATACGAGCAGTACTTC.

This rearrangement joins TRBV5-1 to TRBJ2-7, with 9 bases aligning to TRBD2. The V segment lost 6 bases and the J segment 4 bases; nucleotides outside the gene matches: 8. Germline CDR1 is SGHRS and CDR2 is YFSETQ. CDR3 length: 14 residues. CDR3 amino acids: CASTPGSGGYEQYF. CDR3 coding DNA: TGCGCCAGCACCCCCGGTAGCGGGGGTTACGAGCAGTACTTC.

The chain combines TRBV5-4 with TRBJ1-3, with 11 bases fitting TRBD1. Looked up from germline, CDR1 is SGHNT and CDR2 is YYREEE (reference sequence). The length of the CDR3 is 15 residues. After removal of 3 bases from V and 2 bases from J, the junction contained 1 base not matched to a gene. CDR3 nucleotide sequence: TGTGCCAGCAGCTGGGGACAGGGGGCTGGAAACACCATATATTTT. Its translation is CASSWGQGAGNTIYF.

This chain uses TRBV30 with TRBJ2-5, with 10 bases fitting TRBD2. The germline V gene has CDR1 GTSNPN and CDR2 SVGIG (reference sequence). After removal of 4 bases from V and 7 bases from J, the junction contained 12 bases not matched to a gene. The CDR3 consists of 15 residues. Here the CDR3 reads CAWTPSGGATGTQYF. In DNA form, the CDR3 reads TGTGCCTGGACCCCAAGCGGGGGGGCCACCGGGACCCAGTACTTC.

J is TRBJ1-4 and V is TRBV12-3 or TRBV12-4; 10 nucleotides match TRBD1. The junction had 6 bases not matched to a gene; V was cut back by 10 bases and J by 7 bases. The CDR3 extends over 13 amino acids. The CDR3 DNA reads TGTGCCACCCGACAGGGGGCGGCTGAAAAACTGTTTTTT. This codes for CATRQGAAEKLFF.

V usage is TRBV7-8 and J usage is TRBJ1-5, with a tentative D call TRBD1 (6 bases). This CDR3 has 14 residues. Germline values: CDR1 SGHVS, CDR2 FQNEAQ. V was trimmed by 0 bases and J by 6 bases, leaving 9 bases between them. CDR3 DNA: TGTGCCAGCAGCTTAGCCAGGGGAAGTCAGCCCCAGCATTTT. It encodes CASSLARGSQPQHF. Full variable domain (outside the CDR3, taken from reference TRBV7-8 and TRBJ1-5): GAGVSQSPRYKVAKRGQDVALRCDPISGHVSLFWYQQALGQGPEFLTYFQNEAQLDKSGLPSDRFFAERPEGSVSTLKIQRTQQEDSAVYLCASSLARGSQPQHFGDGTRLSIL.

The V call is TRBV5-1, the J call TRBJ2-1; 11 bases are a match to TRBD2. From germline, CDR1 is SGHRS and CDR2 YFSETQ. V gave up 3 bases and J gave up 4 bases; unmatched junction bases: 3. The CDR3 length is 15 residues. The CDR3 DNA is TGCGCCAGCAGCTCGGGACTAGCGGCTTACAATGAGCAGTTCTTC. Amino acids: CASSSGLAAYNEQFF.

This clone was recorded only once. This rearrangement joins TRBV12-3 or TRBV12-4 to TRBJ1-1, with no clear D. CDR3 length: 13 amino acids. V was pared by 6 bases and J by 1 base, with 9 bases between. The CDR3 region is CASRTKGNTEAFF. CDR3 nucleotide sequence: TGTGCCAGCAGGACTAAAGGGAACACTGAAGCTTTCTTT.

The CDR3: CASSQKPTGAARGYTF. CDR3 coding DNA: TGTGCCAGCAGCCAAAAGCCAACAGGGGCCGCACGGGGCTACACCTTC. V gene TRBV14 combines with J gene TRBJ1-2, with TRBD1 identical over 7 bases. CDR1 SGHDN and CDR2 FVKESK come from the germline V gene. The CDR3 totals 16 residues. The V and J ends lost 2 bases and 8 bases, in that order; junction bases with no gene match: 14.

This clone showed up just once. The V gene is TRBV7-3, the J gene TRBJ1-1; TRBD1 matches at 10 bases. Germline-derived CDR1 and CDR2 are SGHTA and FQGTGA. Trimming cost V 6 bases and J 0 bases; bases outside gene matches: 13. The CDR3 contains 18 residues. The CDR3 loop reads CASRRWSDRGRMNTEAFF. The CDR3 DNA follows: TGTGCCAGCAGGCGGTGGAGTGACAGGGGGCGGATGAACACTGAAGCTTTCTTT. The variable domain in full, with the rest retrieved from reference TRBV7-3 and TRBJ1-1, is GAGVSQTPSNKVTEKGKYVELRCDPISGHTALYWYRQSLGQGPEFLIYFQGTGAADDSGLPNDRFFAVRPEGSVSTLKIQRTERGDSAVYLCASRRWSDRGRMNTEAFFGQGTRLTVV.

The chain combines TRBV28 with TRBJ1-1, with a possible D match to TRBD1 (6 bases). The CDR3 has 14 residues. CDR1 is MDHEN and CDR2 is SYDVKM in the germline V gene. Trimming shortened V by 5 bases and J by 2 bases, and 12 bases separated the two germline ends. CDR3 bases: TGTGCCAGCAGTAGCGGGACATCTAACACTGAAGCTTTCTTT. This gives the protein CASSSGTSNTEAFF. The full variable domain, its missing parts supplied by reference TRBV28 and TRBJ1-1, is DVKVTQSSRYLVKRTGEKVFLECVQDMDHENMFWYRQDPGLGLRLIYFSYDVKMKEKGDIPEGYSVSREKKERFSLILESASTNQTSMYLCASSSGTSNTEAFFGQGTRLTVV.

In nucleotides, the CDR3 is TGTGCCAGCAGACAGGACAGGGGAGGCAATCAGCCCCAGCATTTT. Amino acid sequence: CASRQDRGGNQPQHF. V and J are TRBV2 and TRBJ1-5; 9 nucleotides line up with TRBD1. CDR3 length equals 15 residues. CDR1 is SNHLY and CDR2 is FYNNEI in the germline V gene. J lost 2 bases, V lost 6 bases, and 5 bases had no gene match.

The rearrangement links TRBV10-3 to TRBJ2-7; D possibly corresponds to TRBD2 (6 bases). This CDR3 region has 14 residues. The germline V and J ends were trimmed by 8 bases and 3 bases, with 17 bases remaining between them. Germline V lookup: CDR1 ENHRY, CDR2 SYGVKD. The CDR3 spells CAIGRRDGGYEQYF. The CDR3 nucleotides read TGTGCCATCGGCCGCCGGGACGGGGGCTACGAGCAGTACTTC.

The rearrangement joins TRBV5-1 to TRBJ1-2, with D possibly matching TRBD1 (6 bases). This CDR3 is 13 amino acids long. Looked up from germline, CDR1 is SGHRS and CDR2 is YFSETQ. The germline V and J ends were trimmed by 4 bases and 7 bases, with 14 bases remaining between them. In DNA, the CDR3 is TGCGCCAGCAGCCCGTCGACACAGGGTGGCTACACCTTC. The encoded protein is CASSPSTQGGYTF.

V and J are TRBV28 and TRBJ1-6; D is unclear. CDR3 length: 13 amino acids. From germline, CDR1 is MDHEN and CDR2 SYDVKM. V lost 10 bases and J 0 bases, leaving 7 bases between the germline ends. CDR3 in amino acids: CAISSSYNSPLHF. The CDR3 DNA sequence: TGTGCCATTAGCAGCTCCTATAATTCACCCCTCCACTTT.

This rearrangement joins TRBV7-9 to TRBJ2-3, with TRBD2 as a possible D gene (7 bases). Germline assignment: CDR1 SEHNR and CDR2 FQNEAQ (reference sequence). With 8 bases removed from V and 2 bases from J, the gap between germline ends came to 20 bases. This CDR3 comprises 16 residues. In DNA, the CDR3 is TGTGCCAGCGCGATGCAGGGGCGGGGGCTCACAGATACGCAGTATTTT. Its translation is CASAMQGRGLTDTQYF. Based on the CDR3 plus reference TRBV7-9 and TRBJ2-3, the full variable domain is DTGVSQNPRHKITKRGQNVTFRCDPISEHNRLYWYRQTLGQGPEFLTYFQNEAQLEKSRLLSDRFSAERPKGSFSTLEIQRTEQGDSAMYLCASAMQGRGLTDTQYFGPGTRLTVL.

The CDR3, as DNA: TGTGCCAGCAGTTACTCTCGGGGGGGCAATCAGCCCCAGCATTTT. Protein product: CASSYSRGGNQPQHF. The chain combines TRBV6-6 with TRBJ1-5; TRBD1 is a possible D gene (5 bases). This CDR3 is built from 15 residues. Trimming cost V 0 bases and J 2 bases, with 8 bases left between them. From germline, CDR1 is MNHNY and CDR2 SVGAGI (reference sequence).